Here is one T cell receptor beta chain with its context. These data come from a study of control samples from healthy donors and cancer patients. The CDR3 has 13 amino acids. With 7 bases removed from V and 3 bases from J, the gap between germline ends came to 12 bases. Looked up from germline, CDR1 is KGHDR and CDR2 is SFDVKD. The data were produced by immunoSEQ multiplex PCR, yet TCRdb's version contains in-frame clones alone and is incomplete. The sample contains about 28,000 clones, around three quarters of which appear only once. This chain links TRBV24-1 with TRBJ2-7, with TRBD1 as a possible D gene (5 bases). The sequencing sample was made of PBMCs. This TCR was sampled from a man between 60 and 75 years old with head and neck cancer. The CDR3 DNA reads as TGTGCCACCAGCCCAACAGGAATCTACGAGCAGTACTTC. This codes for CATSPTGIYEQYF.